The next 18 T cell receptor beta chains were all read from a single sample in a study of CD8+ T cells in alopecia areata. Stated treatment: oral pan-JAK inhibitor, 5-10 mg twice daily. Once RNA had been extracted, it was reverse transcribed into cDNA to act as the sequencing template. The method was immunoSEQ multiplex PCR; TCRdb's version includes in-frame clones alone and lacks a portion of them. The sample contains about 120,000 clones, 50% to 75% of which appear only once. The sequences come from CD8+ T cells sorted from blood, collected at week 24, from a patient treated with tofacitinib. These receptors all come from a human donor with alopecia areata.

The chain carries TRBV30 and TRBJ1-1, with a weak D call TRBD1 (5 bases). Deletions cut 1 base from V and 3 bases from J, with 9 bases between. The CDR3 contains 13 residues. CDR1 is GTSNPN and CDR2 is SVGIG in the germline V gene (reference sequence). The DNA for the CDR3 is TGTGCCTGGAGTGGGGAAGGGGACACTGAAGCTTTCTTT. As protein: CAWSGEGDTEAFF.

The gene calls are TRBV5-1 and TRBJ2-1; weak D call: TRBD2 (5 bases). CDR1 is SGHRS, CDR2 YFSETQ, per germline. V was trimmed by 0 bases and J by 8 bases, leaving 9 bases between them. This CDR3 region has 13 residues. The CDR3 is CASSLGGPDEQFF. The CDR3 DNA reads as TGCGCCAGCAGCTTGGGAGGGCCGGATGAGCAGTTCTTC.

The chain employs TRBV6-5 and TRBJ2-1, with D perhaps matching TRBD2 (5 bases). The germline V and J ends were trimmed by 1 base and 5 bases, with 12 bases remaining between them. Germline values: CDR1 MNHEY, CDR2 SVGAGI. The CDR3 consists of 15 residues. The CDR3 region has the DNA TGTGCCAGCAGTTACTATCCCAGCGGTGACAATGAGCAGTTCTTC. It codes for CASSYYPSGDNEQFF.

The chain recombines TRBV2 with TRBJ2-1, with D uncertain. This CDR3 region has 10 residues. Germline loops: CDR1 SNHLY, CDR2 FYNNEI. V gave up 5 bases and J gave up 10 bases, with 6 bases separating them. The CDR3 reads CASSWVEQFF. For the CDR3, the DNA is TGTGCCAGCAGTTGGGTCGAGCAGTTCTTC.

The gene calls are TRBV7-9 and TRBJ2-1; D gene uncertain. Trimming took 5 bases from V and 10 from J, leaving 21 bases between them. The CDR3 extends over 15 amino acids. CDR1 is SEHNR, CDR2 FQNEAQ, per germline (reference sequence). The CDR3 region has the DNA TGTGCCAGCAGCCCCGAGGCTTTCGGCAGGCAGGAGCAGTTCTTC. The encoded protein is CASSPEAFGRQEQFF. Drawing the rest from reference TRBV7-9 and TRBJ2-1, the complete variable domain is DTGVSQNPRHKITKRGQNVTFRCDPISEHNRLYWYRQTLGQGPEFLTYFQNEAQLEKSRLLSDRFSAERPKGSFSTLEIQRTEQGDSAMYLCASSPEAFGRQEQFFGPGTRLTVL.

J is TRBJ2-7 and V is TRBV5-6, with 9 bases fitting TRBD1. Germline CDR1 SGHDT, CDR2 YYEEEE. V shed 0 bases, J shed 7 bases, and the junction held 11 bases outside the gene matches. The CDR3 is made up of 16 amino acids. CDR3 nucleotide sequence: TGTGCCAGCAGCTTGGGAGAACAGGGGGCAATTGGGGAGCAGTACTTC. Residues: CASSLGEQGAIGEQYF.

This rearrangement joins TRBV27 to TRBJ1-4; D is ambiguous. This CDR3 has 12 amino acids. V was cut by 4 bases and J by 5 bases, with 5 bases left in between. Germline CDR1 reads MNHEY; CDR2 reads SMNVEV (reference sequence). Written as DNA, the CDR3 is TGTGCCAGCAGTTCTAGAAATGAAAAACTGTTTTTT. Residues: CASSSRNEKLFF.

The chain is built from TRBV29-1 and TRBJ2-7, with 9 bases matching TRBD1. V was pared by 4 bases and J by 5 bases, with 3 bases of the junction left unmatched. Germline loops: CDR1 SQVTM, CDR2 ANQGSEA. CDR3 length equals 12 residues. CDR3 sequence reads: CSVGTGVDEQYF. The CDR3 DNA sequence: TGCAGCGTTGGGACAGGGGTGGACGAGCAGTACTTC.

CDR3 protein: CASSLRGQGNSPLHF. CDR3 in DNA: TGTGCCAGCAGCTTAAGGGGACAGGGCAATTCACCCCTCCACTTT. The chain links TRBV13 to TRBJ1-6, with 9 bases that match TRBD1. This CDR3 is 15 amino acids long. Germline V gene sequence: CDR1 PRHDT, CDR2 FYEKMQ (reference sequence). The ends lost 2 bases at V and 7 bases at J; junction bases unmatched: 3. Full variable domain (outside the CDR3, taken from reference TRBV13 and TRBJ1-6): AAGVIQSPRHLIKEKRETATLKCYPIPRHDTVYWYQQGPGQDPQFLISFYEKMQSDKGSIPDRFSAQQFSDYHSELNMSSLELGDSALYFCASSLRGQGNSPLHFGNGTRLTVT.

About this clone: Other nucleotide sequences in the sample specify the same CDR3. The rearrangement links TRBV30 to TRBJ1-1, with D unresolved. With 4 bases removed from V and 4 bases from J, the gap between germline ends came to 7 bases. This CDR3 is built from 11 residues. Germline V lookup: CDR1 GTSNPN, CDR2 SVGIG (reference sequence). The CDR3 nucleotides read TGTGCCTGGACGCTAGGCACTGAAGCTTTCTTT. It specifies CAWTLGTEAFF.

The chain recombines TRBV7-2 with TRBJ1-5; no reliable D call. The CDR3 spans 15 residues. Per germline, CDR1 SGHTA and CDR2 FQGNSA. V lost 5 bases and J 6 bases, leaving 17 bases between the germline ends. The CDR3 sequence is CASSLWEGVGQPQHF. In DNA, the CDR3 is TGTGCCAGCAGCCTTTGGGAGGGAGTGGGTCAGCCCCAGCATTTT.

The J gene is TRBJ2-3, the V gene TRBV5-1; 7 bases are a match to TRBD1. The germline CDR1 and CDR2 sequences are SGHRS and YFSETQ. V dropped 5 bases and J dropped 2; count of bases not matched to a gene: 5. This CDR3 has 14 amino acids. CDR3 nucleotide sequence: TGCGCCAGCAGTCACGACAGGGTCACAGATACGCAGTATTTT. It translates to CASSHDRVTDTQYF.

The V and J genes are TRBV29-1 and TRBJ2-1; D may match TRBD1 or TRBD2 (7 bases each). This CDR3 contains 13 residues. Germline CDR1 and CDR2: SQVTM and ANQGSEA. Trimming removed 6 bases from V and 10 bases from J, with 19 bases in between. This chain's CDR3 is CSVRGGGRQEQFF. The DNA of the CDR3 is TGCAGCGTCAGGGGGGGCGGGCGACAAGAGCAGTTCTTC.

V usage is TRBV27 and J usage is TRBJ2-7; D possibly corresponds to TRBD1 (5 bases). CDR1 MNHEY and CDR2 SMNVEV come from the germline V gene (reference sequence). The CDR3 runs 13 residues. V was pared by 2 bases and J by 1 base, with 6 bases between. CDR3 sequence (DNA): TGTGCCAGCAGTTTAAGGGGTTCCTACGAGCAGTACTTC. Translating gives CASSLRGSYEQYF.

V and J are TRBV5-6 and TRBJ1-4; D is perhaps TRBD1 (6 bases). This CDR3 has 16 residues. V was trimmed by 0 bases and J by 8 bases, leaving 17 bases between them. The germline V gene has CDR1 SGHDT and CDR2 YYEEEE. The CDR3 nucleotides are TGTGCCAGCAGCTTGGGAATTGGGACACTCGTAGAAAAACTGTTTTTT. Translated, it gives CASSLGIGTLVEKLFF.

The chain recombines TRBV5-1 with TRBJ2-7; possible D gene TRBD1, 6 bases. Per the germline V gene, CDR1 is SGHRS and CDR2 is YFSETQ. With 3 bases removed from V and 5 bases from J, the gap between germline ends came to 12 bases. The CDR3 consists of 13 residues. This CDR3 reads CASSSPTGNEQYF. CDR3 DNA: TGCGCCAGCAGCTCCCCGACAGGAAACGAGCAGTACTTC.

The rearrangement joins TRBV25-1 to TRBJ1-2; D is unclear. The CDR3 sequence is 14 residues long. V was trimmed by 4 bases and J by 4 bases, leaving 13 bases between them. Germline V CDR1 and CDR2: MGHDK, SYGVNS. CDR3 sequence reads: CASSAPGRSYGYTF. The CDR3, as DNA: TGTGCCAGCAGTGCCCCCGGGAGATCCTATGGCTACACCTTC.

This clone was recorded only once. A far larger clone is one base from this, pointing to a likely read error. CDR3 residues: CASSQDTQGYEQYF. CDR3 coding DNA: TGCGCCAGCAGCCAAGATACCCAGGGCTACGAGCAGTACTTC. J is TRBJ2-7 and V is TRBV5-4; D perhaps matches TRBD1 (5 bases). Germline V gene data show CDR1 as SGHNT and CDR2 as YYREEE (reference sequence). This CDR3 is built from 14 residues.